One sample yielded the 30 T cell receptor beta chains listed below, sequenced in a study of identical twins. TCRdb re-called the 5' RACE reads with MiXCR, one entry per CDR3 protein. The sample carries around 240,000 distinct CDR3 sequences, roughly 7% recorded once. These data were also filed under a second study, of yellow fever vaccine responses in identical twins.

Specimen: memory (CD45RO+) T cells sorted from blood. The origin of the receptors is a woman under 30 in good health.

This clonotype has a count of ten or more. The V call is TRBV18, the J call TRBJ1-3; D not certain. Per the germline V gene, CDR1 is KGHSH and CDR2 is LQKENI. The CDR3 contains 14 residues. V was pared by 3 bases and J by 0 bases, with 6 bases between. CDR3 in amino acids: CASSPTDSGNTIYF. CDR3 nucleotide sequence: TGTGCCAGCTCACCCACAGACTCTGGAAACACCATATATTTT.

This clonotype showed up many times. The chain is built from TRBV5-1 and TRBJ1-1; D remains ambiguous. Trimming pared 4 bases from V and 5 bases from J, leaving 12 bases between. Germline V lookup: CDR1 SGHRS, CDR2 YFSETQ. The CDR3 covers 13 residues. CDR3 amino acids: CASSKRRATEAFF. DNA of the CDR3: TGCGCCAGCAGCAAACGACGGGCGACTGAAGCTTTCTTT.

There are many counts of this clonotype. J is TRBJ1-1 and V is TRBV20-1; D gene unclear. This CDR3 comprises 13 residues. Between the trimmed V and J ends, which lost 5 bases and 3 bases, there was a span of 13 bases. Germline lookup yields CDR1 DFQATT and CDR2 SNEGSKA (reference sequence). In DNA, the CDR3 is TGCAGTGCTGGGGATACAACAGACACTGAAGCTTTCTTT. Translation gives CSAGDTTDTEAFF.

The chain links TRBV4-1 to TRBJ2-1, with D unresolved. Germline V gene data show CDR1 as MGHRA and CDR2 as YSYEKL. Trimming removed 4 bases at V and 6 bases at J, with 10 bases between. The length of the CDR3 is 13 residues. The DNA for the CDR3 is TGCGCCAGCAGCCCTCTGAATGGCAATGAGCAGTTCTTC. Its protein is CASSPLNGNEQFF.

This sequence joins TRBV5-1 and TRBJ1-1; TRBD1 might be the D (5 bases). The CDR3 extends over 14 amino acids. V was clipped by 4 bases and J by 4 bases, with 14 bases between them. Germline CDR1 reads SGHRS; CDR2 reads YFSETQ. The CDR3 DNA sequence: TGCGCCAGCAGCGGTCAGGGTGGCCGCACTGAAGCTTTCTTT. Translating it yields CASSGQGGRTEAFF. Using reference TRBV5-1 and TRBJ1-1 for the parts outside the CDR3, the full variable domain is KAGVTQTPRYLIKTRGQQVTLSCSPISGHRSVSWYQQTPGQGLQFLFEYFSETQRNKGNFPGRFSGRQFSNSRSEMNVSTLELGDSALYLCASSGQGGRTEAFFGQGTRLTVV.

The V call is TRBV28, the J call TRBJ2-7; a weak D match, TRBD1 (5 bases). Germline lookup yields CDR1 MDHEN and CDR2 SYDVKM. The CDR3 totals 18 residues. V was pared by 3 bases and J by 2 bases, with 23 bases between. CDR3 sequence: CASSFVRGTPVSTYEQYF. The CDR3 region has the DNA TGTGCCAGCAGTTTCGTAAGGGGAACCCCCGTTTCTACCTACGAGCAGTACTTC.

This clonotype has just a few counts. V is TRBV7-9 and J is TRBJ1-4; D is undetermined. Trimming took 1 base from V and 7 from J, leaving 13 bases between them. Germline loops: CDR1 SEHNR, CDR2 FQNEAQ (reference sequence). The CDR3 is 15 amino acids. The CDR3 nucleotides read TGTGCCAGCAGCTTAGTCGCCGGAGTTGGTGAAAAACTGTTTTTT. The encoded protein is CASSLVAGVGEKLFF.

This clonotype was counted only a few times. The chain carries TRBV28 and TRBJ1-2; 11 bases are a match to TRBD1. This CDR3 comprises 15 residues. Losses at the gene ends were 3 bases for V and 6 bases for J; bases not matched to a gene: 6. CDR1 is MDHEN, CDR2 SYDVKM, per germline. The CDR3 loop reads CASSLGTGGADGYTF. CDR3 in DNA: TGTGCCAGCAGTTTGGGGACAGGGGGAGCAGATGGCTACACCTTC.

This clonotype was counted at least ten times. The chain carries TRBV27 and TRBJ2-1; 8 bases match TRBD2. This CDR3 spans 17 amino acids. Germline V gene sequence: CDR1 MNHEY, CDR2 SMNVEV (reference sequence). The V gene end was trimmed by 7 bases and the J gene end by 5 bases; junction bases not matched to a gene: 16. Here the CDR3 reads CASKLVGLAQGNNEQFF. The CDR3, as DNA: TGTGCCAGCAAGTTGGTAGGACTAGCCCAAGGTAACAATGAGCAGTTCTTC.

This clonotype was seen a few times. The V gene is TRBV28, the J gene TRBJ2-5, with D perhaps TRBD2 (5 bases). V shed 2 bases and J shed 2 bases, with 12 bases lying between them. CDR1 and CDR2 (germline): MDHEN, SYDVKM. The CDR3 extends over 15 amino acids. The CDR3 region is CASSLGLTGQETQYF. The CDR3 DNA reads TGTGCCAGCAGTTTAGGGCTGACGGGACAAGAGACCCAGTACTTC.

The table lists this clonotype with many counts. V is TRBV12-3 or TRBV12-4 and J is TRBJ2-3, with D hard to call. This CDR3 has 15 residues. The V and J ends lost 5 bases and 7 bases respectively, with 19 bases between them. In DNA, the CDR3 is TGTGCCAGCAGTCCCGTCGGCCACGGTCGGTATACGCAGTATTTT. It specifies CASSPVGHGRYTQYF.

This clonotype was detected only a few times. The rearrangement joins TRBV5-1 to TRBJ1-3; 8 bases fit TRBD1. From germline, CDR1 is SGHRS and CDR2 YFSETQ. The CDR3 spans 15 residues. The V and J ends lost 4 bases and 0 bases, in that order; junction bases with no gene match: 3. The CDR3 DNA is TGCGCCAGCAGCGCGGGACAGGTCTCTGGAAACACCATATATTTT. It specifies CASSAGQVSGNTIYF.

This clonotype was seen only a few times. The chain recombines TRBV6-1 with TRBJ2-3; TRBD2 matches at 11 bases. Germline V gene sequence: CDR1 MNHNS, CDR2 SASEGT. V trimming: 6 bases; J trimming: 5 bases; junction bases outside the gene matches: 10. The CDR3 is 16 amino acids. As DNA, the CDR3 is TGTGCCAGCAGGACAACTAGCGGGGGCTTGGGAGATACGCAGTATTTT. Its translation: CASRTTSGGLGDTQYF.

This clonotype showed up many times. The chain uses TRBV5-1 and TRBJ2-1, with TRBD2 matching 7 bases. The CDR3 consists of 15 residues. From germline, CDR1 is SGHRS and CDR2 YFSETQ. The J segment lost 0 bases and the V segment lost 5 bases, leaving 5 bases of the junction unmatched. CDR3 protein: CASRDGGSSYNEQFF. Written as DNA, the CDR3 is TGCGCCAGCAGGGACGGGGGGAGCTCCTACAATGAGCAGTTCTTC.

This clonotype came up many times. The chain is built from TRBV6-1 and TRBJ2-1; TRBD1 agrees at 7 bases. V lost 5 bases and J lost 8; bases outside the gene matches: 12. CDR1 is MNHNS and CDR2 is SASEGT in the germline V gene. The CDR3 totals 15 residues. CDR3 protein: CASSNLDRYQDEQFF. The CDR3, as DNA: TGTGCCAGCAGTAATCTGGACAGGTACCAAGATGAGCAGTTCTTC.

This chain links TRBV5-1 with TRBJ2-1; 8 bases are a match to TRBD2. Trimming removed 0 bases from V and 4 bases from J; junction bases left unmatched: 12. Germline-derived CDR1 and CDR2 are SGHRS and YFSETQ. This CDR3 is built from 18 residues. The CDR3: CASSLAGASGSYYNEQFF. The DNA of the CDR3 is TGCGCCAGCAGCTTGGCCGGGGCTAGCGGGTCATATTACAATGAGCAGTTCTTC.

J is TRBJ1-5 and V is TRBV29-1; weak D call: TRBD1 (6 bases). The CDR3 has 12 amino acids. Between the trimmed V and J ends, which lost 5 bases and 4 bases, there was a span of 9 bases. Germline V CDR1 and CDR2: SQVTM, ANQGSEA. CDR3 coding DNA: TGCAGCGTTCGGGACACAAATCAGCCCCAGCATTTT. It encodes CSVRDTNQPQHF.

The chain is built from TRBV25-1 and TRBJ2-3; 7 nucleotides line up with TRBD2. CDR1 is MGHDK and CDR2 is SYGVNS in the germline V gene. The CDR3 is 14 residues long. V gave up 11 bases and J gave up 0 bases; unmatched junction bases: 8. The CDR3 loop is CALGGQTSTDTQYF. In nucleotides, the CDR3 is TGTGCCTTGGGAGGGCAGACTAGCACAGATACGCAGTATTTT.

This clonotype came up many times. The gene calls are TRBV12-3 or TRBV12-4 and TRBJ2-1, with 11 bases that match TRBD2. CDR3 length: 16 amino acids. V lost 8 bases and J lost 4; bases outside the gene matches: 10. CDR3 sequence: CASGKPTSGEYNEQFF. The CDR3 DNA reads TGTGCCAGCGGAAAACCGACTAGCGGGGAATACAATGAGCAGTTCTTC.

This clonotype was observed a few times. The gene calls are TRBV10-1 and TRBJ1-2, with D possibly TRBD1 on 5 matching bases. Germline loops: CDR1 WNHNN, CDR2 SYGVQD (reference sequence). V lost 3 bases and J lost 4, with 9 bases in between. The CDR3 contains 13 residues. This CDR3 is CASSESRAYGYTF. In DNA form, the CDR3 reads TGCGCCAGCAGTGAAAGCAGGGCCTATGGCTACACCTTC.

This clonotype was counted ten times or more. The V gene is TRBV2, the J gene TRBJ2-1, with 11 bases that match TRBD2. The V segment lost 3 bases and the J segment 7 bases; nucleotides outside the gene matches: 8. The CDR3 has 16 amino acids. Germline CDR1 and CDR2: SNHLY and FYNNEI. CDR3 sequence: CASSEFSGRARNEQFF. The CDR3 DNA sequence: TGTGCCAGCAGTGAGTTTAGCGGGAGGGCCAGGAATGAGCAGTTCTTC. The full variable domain, rest sourced from reference TRBV2 and TRBJ2-1, is EPEVTQTPSHQVTQMGQEVILRCVPISNHLYFYWYRQILGQKVEFLVSFYNNEISEKSEIFDDQFSVERPDGSNFTLKIRSTKLEDSAMYFCASSEFSGRARNEQFFGPGTRLTVL.

The chain combines TRBV3-1 with TRBJ1-5; no reliable D call. CDR1 is LGHDT and CDR2 is YNNKEL in the germline V gene (reference sequence). V was shortened by 0 bases and J by 4 bases, with 7 bases between the two germline ends. CDR3 length equals 14 residues. Here the CDR3 DNA reads TGTGCCAGCAGCCAAGAATTCCAGAATCAGCCCCAGCATTTT. Translated, it gives CASSQEFQNQPQHF.

The chain joins TRBV2 to TRBJ1-1; 8 nucleotides match TRBD1. J was trimmed by 2 bases and V by 6 bases; bases with no gene match: 5. Germline CDR1 is SNHLY and CDR2 is FYNNEI. The length of the CDR3 is 14 residues. The CDR3 here is CASRNGQGNTEAFF. As DNA, the CDR3 is TGTGCCAGCAGGAACGGACAGGGAAACACTGAAGCTTTCTTT.

This clonotype was picked up many times. The V call is TRBV2, the J call TRBJ1-1, with TRBD1 as a possible D gene (6 bases). V dropped 5 bases and J dropped 2 bases, with 12 bases sitting between them. Germline V CDR1 and CDR2: SNHLY, FYNNEI. The length of the CDR3 is 14 residues. CDR3 bases: TGTGCCAGCAGTTCGGACAGTTTTAACACTGAAGCTTTCTTT. Protein sequence: CASSSDSFNTEAFF.

There are many counts of this clonotype. V gene TRBV7-7 combines with J gene TRBJ2-5, with D tentatively TRBD1 (6 bases). This CDR3 is 14 amino acids long. The V gene's germline CDR1 is SSHAT and CDR2 FNYEAQ (reference sequence). V dropped 1 base and J dropped 1 base, with 7 bases sitting between them. CDR3 region: CASSLDRAQETQYF. The CDR3 bases are TGTGCCAGCAGCTTAGACAGGGCCCAAGAGACCCAGTACTTC.

The chain carries TRBV7-2 and TRBJ1-5; 7 nucleotides align to TRBD1. There are 13 residues in the CDR3. The V gene end was trimmed by 6 bases and the J gene end by 7 bases; junction bases not matched to a gene: 6. Germline V CDR1 and CDR2: SGHTA, FQGNSA. The CDR3, as DNA: TGTGCCAGCAGGATCCCAGGGGGACAGCCCCAGCATTTT. It translates to CASRIPGGQPQHF.

The chain has TRBV6-5 and TRBJ2-3; D uncertain. Trimming left V 2 bases short and J 1 base short, with 7 bases between. The germline gives CDR1 MNHEY, CDR2 SVGAGI. This CDR3 region has 14 residues. CDR3 sequence: CASSYIQGTDTQYF. DNA of the CDR3: TGTGCCAGCAGTTACATTCAAGGCACAGATACGCAGTATTTT.

This clonotype was counted only a few times. CDR3 nucleotide sequence: TGTGCCAGCAGTTACTCGATTCTTTCAGGGAACACTGAAGCTTTCTTT. Protein sequence: CASSYSILSGNTEAFF. The V and J genes are TRBV6-5 and TRBJ1-1; D gene ambiguous. CDR3 size: 16 residues. CDR1 and CDR2 (germline): MNHEY, SVGAGI. Trimming took off 0 bases at V and 1 base at J, with 12 bases between the two ends.

A single count supports this clonotype. This chain uses TRBV28 with TRBJ2-2; D not certain. The CDR3 runs to 12 residues. V was shortened by 6 bases and J by 5 bases, with 7 bases between the two germline ends. From germline, CDR1 is MDHEN and CDR2 SYDVKM. In DNA form, the CDR3 reads TGTGCCAGCAGCAACACGACCGGGGAGCTGTTTTTT. Translation: CASSNTTGELFF.

The sample holds many counts of this clonotype. V usage is TRBV6-5 and J usage is TRBJ2-2; possibly TRBD1 or TRBD2 for D (6 bases each). CDR1 is MNHEY, CDR2 SVGAGI, per germline. Trimming left V 0 bases short and J 4 bases short, with 12 bases between. This CDR3 is 16 amino acids long. DNA for the CDR3: TGTGCCAGCAGTTACTCGGCGGGACACTTCACCGGGGAGCTGTTTTTT. Its translation is CASSYSAGHFTGELFF.